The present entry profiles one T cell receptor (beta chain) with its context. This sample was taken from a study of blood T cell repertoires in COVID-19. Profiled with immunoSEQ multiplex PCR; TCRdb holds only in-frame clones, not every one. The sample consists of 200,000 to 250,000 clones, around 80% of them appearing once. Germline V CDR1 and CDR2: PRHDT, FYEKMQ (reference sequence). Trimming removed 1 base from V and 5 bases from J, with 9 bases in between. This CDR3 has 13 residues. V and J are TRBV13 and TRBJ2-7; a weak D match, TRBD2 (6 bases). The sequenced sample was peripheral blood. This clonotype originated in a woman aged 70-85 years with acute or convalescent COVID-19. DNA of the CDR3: TGTGCCAGCAGCTTAGAGAGACTAGACGAGCAGTACTTC. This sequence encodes CASSLERLDEQYF. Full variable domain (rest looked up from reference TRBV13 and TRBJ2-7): AAGVIQSPRHLIKEKRETATLKCYPIPRHDTVYWYQQGPGQDPQFLISFYEKMQSDKGSIPDRFSAQQFSDYHSELNMSSLELGDSALYFCASSLERLDEQYFGPGTRLTVT.